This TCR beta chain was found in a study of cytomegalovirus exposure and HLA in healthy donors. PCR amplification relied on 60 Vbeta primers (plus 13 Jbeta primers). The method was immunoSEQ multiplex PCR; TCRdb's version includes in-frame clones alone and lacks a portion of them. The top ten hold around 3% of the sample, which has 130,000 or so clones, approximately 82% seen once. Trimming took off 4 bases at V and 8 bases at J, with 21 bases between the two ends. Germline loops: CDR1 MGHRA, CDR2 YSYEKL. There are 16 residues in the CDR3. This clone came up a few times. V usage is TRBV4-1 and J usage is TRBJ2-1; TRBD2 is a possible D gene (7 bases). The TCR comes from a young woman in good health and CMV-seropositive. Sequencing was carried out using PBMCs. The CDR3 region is CASSPPRAGAMDEQFF. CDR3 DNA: TGCGCCAGCAGCCCCCCCCGGGCGGGGGCCATGGATGAGCAGTTCTTC.